This note documents a single TCR beta chain sequence. What it binds is unknown. The sample originates from a study of cytomegalovirus exposure and HLA in healthy donors. The overall study: Unique TCR beta sequences numbering 120 million or so came from 150 million to 200 million T cells in an earlier analysis.

Whole-study results and caveats: In an earlier analysis, most TCR beta V segments were productive about 87% or about 30% of the time.

Nominal health characterized the donors when sampled, though unrecorded immune exposures were likely. PCR employed 60 Vbeta and 13 Jbeta primers. Sequencing used immunoSEQ multiplex PCR; TCRdb keeps in-frame clones, though not all of them. The sample holds roughly 160,000 clones, more than 65% seen once. This TCR came from a young woman in good health and CMV-seronegative. The sample comprised PBMCs.

CDR3 protein: CASSLIRVADPPRSAEAFF. CDR3 coding DNA: TGTGCCAGCAGCTTGATCCGTGTAGCCGACCCTCCTCGTTCCGCTGAAGCTTTCTTT. This chain joins TRBV7-3 and TRBJ1-1; D call uncertain. V lost 3 bases and J 6 bases, leaving 29 bases between the germline ends. Germline V gene lookup returns CDR1 SGHTA and CDR2 FQGTGA. There are 19 residues in the CDR3.